The clone carrying this T cell receptor (beta chain) occurred a few times. Its antigen is not identified. Naive CD8 cells were CD45RO-negative, positively selected for CCR7, excluding terminally differentiated effector memory CD45RA+ cells. This specimen belongs to a study of shared clonotypes between healthy human individuals. Study-level background: Aged between 18 and 49, the donors were a couple of women and a few men.

Clones were read by immunoSEQ multiplex PCR, and TCRdb kept only the in-frame ones, dropping some. The repertoire holds about 550,000 clones, with less than 97% as singletons. Study results and caveats: Sampling covered nothing but blood. Tissue TCR repertoires likely differ from those found in blood.

Germline CDR1 MNHNY, CDR2 SVGAGI (reference sequence). The trim removed 5 bases at V and 6 bases at J, leaving 6 bases unmatched. The CDR3 extends over 15 amino acids. The specimen was naive CD8+ T cells sorted from blood. This clonotype was obtained from a woman aged 25 to 39 in good health. The chain carries TRBV6-6 and TRBJ2-2, with 10 positions matching TRBD1. CDR3 sequence (DNA): TGTGCCAGCAGTCCACGGACAGGGGGTGCCGGGGAGCTGTTTTTT. Translating gives CASSPRTGGAGELFF.